Sequencing of this T cell receptor (beta chain) was carried out in a study of regulatory and conventional T cells in RAG deficiency. About the research overall: Hypomorphic RAG mutations in CID or atypical SCID frequently accompany autoimmunity.

The CDR3 sequence is 11 residues long. V was clipped by 2 bases and J by 7 bases, with 3 bases between them. The germline gives CDR1 MNHEY, CDR2 SMNVEV (reference sequence). Study results and limitations: In Omenn syndrome, Treg and Tconv repertoires overlapped >75%.

Of note for this clone: Antigen specificity is unknown. Distinct nucleotide sequences in the sample also encode this CDR3.

Assay: immunoSEQ multiplex PCR; the TCRdb copy retains only in-frame clones and omits some. The repertoire holds 5,500 to 6,500 clones, with 85% to 95% as singletons. The sequence was collected from a human donor with RAG deficiency presenting as severe combined immunodeficiency. The chain joins TRBV27 to TRBJ2-1, with D uncertain. Sequencing was carried out using CD8+ T cells sorted from blood. The CDR3 nucleotides are TGTGCCAGCAGTTTAGGGAATGAGCAGTTCTTC. This encodes CASSLGNEQFF.